This T cell receptor (beta chain) was found in a study of tumor-infiltrating lymphocytes in localized non-small cell lung cancer. Study as a whole: The cohort mixed smokers and never-smokers, several histologies, and some post-neoadjuvant-chemotherapy samples.

Only in-frame clones appear in the TCRdb table, and some are missing; sequencing was by immunoSEQ multiplex PCR. This sample has 14,000 or so clones, with less than 75% found just once. This CDR3 has 14 residues. Germline lookup yields CDR1 SGHRS and CDR2 YFSETQ. Trimming removed 4 bases at V and 3 bases at J, with 12 bases between. About this clone: Antigen specificity is unknown.

Study conclusions and caveats: TCR sequencing covered a subset of patients with enough tissue. Different pieces of the same tissue went to different assays, confounding technical variation with intratumor heterogeneity. Tumors had more T cell infiltration than uninvolved lung, per TCRbeta sequencing and CD3 counts.

This chain uses TRBV5-1 with TRBJ2-3; perhaps TRBD1 as D (6 bases). Sequenced material: uninvolved lung tissue not adjacent to the tumor. The origin of this receptor is a human donor with non-small cell lung cancer. CDR3 sequence reads: CASSPGTKTDTQYF. The CDR3 DNA reads as TGCGCCAGCAGCCCCGGGACAAAAACAGATACGCAGTATTTT.